The 28 T cell receptor beta chains given below trace back to one sample, sequenced in a study of shared clonotypes between healthy human individuals (dated by TCRdb to the early 2020s). Libraries were constructed by the immunoSEQ multiplex PCR assay. This is the immuneACCESS table as TCRdb keeps it, with only in-frame sequences that have V and J called. A part of the clones is gone; compared with another copy, unresolved V genes explain less than half, and the rest is unexplained. A total of about 1 million clones appear in this sample, about three quarters of them only once. 1.4% of the sample comes from the top ten. The sample comprised memory CD4+ T cells sorted from blood. Explained via the paper, the cell subset or site label denotes: CD45RA-negative fraction. Receptors were obtained from a man between 18 and 35 years old in good health.

V gene TRBV7-3 combines with J gene TRBJ2-2; TRBD1 is a possible D gene (7 bases). From germline, CDR1 is SGHTA and CDR2 FQGTGA. CDR3 length: 15 residues. V was clipped by 4 bases and J by 4 bases, with 13 bases between them. The CDR3 nucleotides are TGTGCCAGCAGCTACCAGGGGGGCGGCACCGGGGAGCTGTTTTTT. Translation: CASSYQGGGTGELFF.

The chain has TRBV4-3 and TRBJ2-7; 10 nucleotides match TRBD2. CDR3 length: 15 amino acids. The J segment lost 2 bases and the V segment lost 4 bases, leaving 5 bases of the junction unmatched. The germline V gene encodes CDR1 LGHNA and CDR2 YSLEER. The CDR3 DNA reads TGCGCCAGCAGCCGTCGACTAGCGGGTACCTACGAGCAGTACTTC. Its translation: CASSRRLAGTYEQYF.

This clone was picked up a small number of times. The CDR3 is CASSSIGGATDTQYF. The CDR3 DNA sequence: TGTGCCAGCAGCTCGATTGGGGGGGCCACAGATACGCAGTATTTT. The chain joins TRBV5-5 to TRBJ2-3; a possible D gene is TRBD2 (7 bases). This CDR3 is built from 15 residues. With 3 bases removed from V and 2 bases from J, the gap between germline ends came to 13 bases. CDR1 and CDR2 from the germline V gene are SGHKS and YYEKEE (reference sequence). The full variable domain, rest sourced from reference TRBV5-5 and TRBJ2-3, is DAGVTQSPTHLIKTRGQQVTLRCSPISGHKSVSWYQQVLGQGPQFIFQYYEKEERGRGNFPDRFSARQFPNYSSELNVNALLLGDSALYLCASSSIGGATDTQYFGPGTRLTVL.

The genes are TRBV7-3 and TRBJ1-5; maybe TRBD1 (5 bases). Germline loops: CDR1 SGHTA, CDR2 FQGTGA. The V end lost 4 bases, the J end lost 6 bases, and 10 bases lay between the germline ends. The CDR3 contains 13 residues. The CDR3 DNA is TGTGCCAGCAGCTCCGGGACGGCTCAGCCCCAGCATTTT. Amino acids: CASSSGTAQPQHF.

The V gene is TRBV30, the J gene TRBJ2-1, with TRBD2 identical over 9 bases. V lost 4 bases to trimming and J lost 6 bases; unmatched junction nucleotides: 13. The V gene's germline CDR1 is GTSNPN and CDR2 SVGIG (reference sequence). The CDR3 consists of 16 residues. The CDR3 DNA follows: TGTGCCTGGAACCCCAAGGGGGCGGGGGGGCTCAATGAGCAGTTCTTC. It codes for CAWNPKGAGGLNEQFF.

In this sample, this clone turned up once. V gene TRBV4-3 combines with J gene TRBJ1-6; 9 nucleotides line up with TRBD1. V dropped 0 bases and J dropped 11; count of bases not matched to a gene: 11. Germline V CDR1 and CDR2: LGHNA, YSLEER. The CDR3 length is 17 residues. CDR3 DNA sequence: TGCGCCAGCAGCCAAGATGTACCGGGACAGGGATGGACACCCCTCCACTTT. Residues: CASSQDVPGQGWTPLHF.

V and J are TRBV2 and TRBJ1-6, with no clear D. V lost 9 bases to trimming and J lost 0 bases, with 9 bases between them. There are 14 residues in the CDR3. The germline V gene has CDR1 SNHLY and CDR2 FYNNEI. The CDR3 reads CASHISSYNSPLHF. The CDR3 DNA reads TGTGCCAGTCACATCAGCTCCTATAATTCACCCCTCCACTTT. Variable domain in full (rest from reference TRBV2 and TRBJ1-6): EPEVTQTPSHQVTQMGQEVILRCVPISNHLYFYWYRQILGQKVEFLVSFYNNEISEKSEIFDDQFSVERPDGSNFTLKIRSTKLEDSAMYFCASHISSYNSPLHFGNGTRLTVT.

The V gene is TRBV28, the J gene TRBJ1-1, with a weak D call TRBD1 (6 bases). Germline V gene lookup returns CDR1 MDHEN and CDR2 SYDVKM. V was clipped by 5 bases and J by 8 bases, with 18 bases between them. The CDR3 loop spans 14 amino acids. The DNA for the CDR3 is TGTGCCAGCAGTACCCCCGGGGGGCTCTCAGAAGCTTTCTTT. Protein: CASSTPGGLSEAFF.

V and J are TRBV14 and TRBJ2-5; TRBD2 matches 11 bases. This CDR3 is 15 amino acids long. Germline V lookup: CDR1 SGHDN, CDR2 FVKESK. Trimming at V came to 1 base and at J to 4 bases, leaving 2 bases not matched to a gene. CDR3 nucleotides: TGTGCCAGCAGCCAAGCCCTAGCGGGGGGAGAGACCCAGTACTTC. Translated: CASSQALAGGETQYF.

This clone was found many times. The genes are TRBV30 and TRBJ2-3, with TRBD1 identical over 9 bases. The V gene's germline CDR1 is GTSNPN and CDR2 SVGIG (reference sequence). Trimming cost V 0 bases and J 7 bases; bases outside gene matches: 11. CDR3 size: 16 residues. CDR3 nucleotides: TGTGCCTGGAGTGTATTCATGGACAGGGGTAAAAATACGCAGTATTTT. Translating gives CAWSVFMDRGKNTQYF.

Concerning this clone itself: Other DNA sequences from this sample encode an identical CDR3 as well. This chain joins TRBV11-2 and TRBJ1-2; no definite D call. The V gene lost 4 bases and the J gene lost 3 bases, with 9 bases spanning the gap. The V gene's germline CDR1 is SGHAT and CDR2 FQNNGV. The CDR3 consists of 13 residues. CDR3 protein: CASSSGWDYGYTF. The CDR3 region has the DNA TGTGCCAGCAGCTCCGGGTGGGACTATGGCTACACCTTC. The entire variable domain, with the rest obtained from reference TRBV11-2 and TRBJ1-2, is as follows: EAGVAQSPRYKIIEKRQSVAFWCNPISGHATLYWYQQILGQGPKLLIQFQNNGVVDDSQLPKDRFSAERLKGVDSTLKIQPAKLEDSAVYLCASSSGWDYGYTFGSGTRLTVV.

This clone has ten or more counts. The gene calls are TRBV2 and TRBJ1-5; tentative D call: TRBD1 (5 bases). Germline V gives CDR1 SNHLY, CDR2 FYNNEI. The CDR3 spans 11 residues. V was cut by 2 bases and J by 11 bases, with 7 bases left in between. DNA of the CDR3: TGTGCCAGCAGTGAATGGGGCACCCAGCATTTT. Translation: CASSEWGTQHF.

The genes are TRBV5-1 and TRBJ2-3; 7 nucleotides line up with TRBD1. The CDR3 is 16 residues long. The V gene end was trimmed by 0 bases and the J gene end by 0 bases; junction bases not matched to a gene: 4. Germline V gene data show CDR1 as SGHRS and CDR2 as YFSETQ. In DNA form, the CDR3 reads TGCGCCAGCAGCTTGGAGACAGGGATGAGCACAGATACGCAGTATTTT. This translates into CASSLETGMSTDTQYF.

This clone was observed a few times. V is TRBV10-3 and J is TRBJ2-7, with D maybe TRBD2 (6 bases). The CDR3 length is 15 residues. Trimming removed 10 bases at V and 6 bases at J, with 25 bases between. Germline V lookup: CDR1 ENHRY, CDR2 SYGVKD. The CDR3 region is CASDGGSYSTTEQYF. The CDR3 nucleotides read TGTGCCAGCGACGGAGGGAGTTATTCAACGACCGAGCAGTACTTC.

J is TRBJ1-2 and V is TRBV7-9; no clear D. This CDR3 contains 15 residues. Germline V lookup: CDR1 SEHNR, CDR2 FQNEAQ (reference sequence). V was cut by 5 bases and J by 3 bases, with 16 bases left in between. CDR3 coding DNA: TGTGCCAGCAGCCCCGCGCCGTCGGATTACTATGGCTACACCTTC. Residues: CASSPAPSDYYGYTF.

The V and J genes are TRBV11-2 and TRBJ1-3; D unresolved. The CDR3 length is 16 residues. V was cut by 0 bases and J by 4 bases, with 13 bases left in between. CDR1 and CDR2 (germline): SGHAT, FQNNGV. DNA of the CDR3: TGTGCCAGCAGCTTAGATCCCCCGGCAGGCGGAAACACCATATATTTT. This sequence encodes CASSLDPPAGGNTIYF.

The chain carries TRBV30 and TRBJ1-1; a possible D gene is TRBD1 (6 bases). This CDR3 has 14 amino acids. Germline V gene data show CDR1 as GTSNPN and CDR2 as SVGIG (reference sequence). V was trimmed by 3 bases and J by 3 bases, leaving 14 bases between them. CDR3 in DNA: TGTGCCTGGAGGGACCAGGGGCGGCACACTGAAGCTTTCTTT. Translated: CAWRDQGRHTEAFF. The full variable domain, completed using reference TRBV30 and TRBJ1-1, is SQTIHQWPATLVQPVGSPLSLECTVEGTSNPNLYWYRQAAGRGLQLLFYSVGIGQISSEVPQNLSASRPQDRQFILSSKKLLLSDSGFYLCAWRDQGRHTEAFFGQGTRLTVV.

This clone was observed a handful of times. The rearrangement links TRBV7-9 to TRBJ2-7; 11 nucleotides line up with TRBD1. The CDR3 spans 15 residues. CDR1 and CDR2 from the germline V gene are SEHNR and FQNEAQ (reference sequence). The trim removed 5 bases at V and 7 bases at J, leaving 10 bases unmatched. CDR3 in amino acids: CASSTWTGGVGEQYF. In DNA form, the CDR3 reads TGTGCCAGCAGCACCTGGACAGGGGGCGTTGGGGAGCAGTACTTC.

The genes are TRBV4-3 and TRBJ2-7; 10 bases line up with TRBD2. This CDR3 comprises 16 residues. The V segment lost 0 bases and the J segment 4 bases; nucleotides outside the gene matches: 6. Germline values: CDR1 LGHNA, CDR2 YSLEER. CDR3 protein: CASSQEISGLAYEQYF. In nucleotides, the CDR3 is TGCGCCAGCAGCCAAGAAATCTCGGGACTAGCGTACGAGCAGTACTTC.

V and J are TRBV27 and TRBJ1-5; a weak D match, TRBD1 (6 bases). Between the trimmed V and J ends, which lost 3 bases and 6 bases, there was a span of 15 bases. CDR1 is MNHEY, CDR2 SMNVEV, per germline (reference sequence). The CDR3 is 15 residues long. The CDR3 is CASSFEGGRFQPQHF. The CDR3 DNA reads TGTGCCAGCAGTTTCGAAGGGGGACGGTTTCAGCCCCAGCATTTT.

The V call is TRBV9, the J call TRBJ1-1, with a possible D match to TRBD1 (5 bases). Trimming cost V 0 bases and J 5 bases, with 11 bases left between them. The CDR3 length is 14 residues. From germline, CDR1 is SGDLS and CDR2 YYNGEE. Here the CDR3 reads CASSVGTTRTEAFF. CDR3 nucleotides: TGTGCCAGCAGCGTAGGGACAACGCGAACTGAAGCTTTCTTT.

The chain uses TRBV12-5 and TRBJ2-1, with 7 bases that match TRBD2. CDR3 length: 14 residues. Germline trimming cut 6 bases from V and 0 bases from J; bases unmatched to any gene: 2. Germline assignment: CDR1 LGHNT and CDR2 FRNRAP. CDR3 sequence reads: CASGGGSSYNEQFF. In nucleotides, the CDR3 is TGTGCTAGTGGCGGGGGGAGCTCCTACAATGAGCAGTTCTTC.

This clone was recorded once. A junction boundary mismatches the germline segment, possibly from a read error. The J gene is TRBJ2-5, the V gene TRBV7-7; no clear D. Germline CDR1 SSHAT, CDR2 FNYEAQ (reference sequence). CDR3 size: 14 residues. The CDR3 nucleotides are TGTGCTAGCAGCCCCCGTCCTGGCCCCGAGACCCAGTACTTC. Encoded protein: CASSPRPGPETQYF. The variable domain in full, with the rest retrieved from reference TRBV7-7 and TRBJ2-5, is GAGVSQSPRYKVTKRGQDVTLRCDPISSHATLYWYQQALGQGPEFLTYFNYEAQPDKSGLPSDRFSAERPEGSISTLTIQRTEQRDSAMYRCASSPRPGPETQYFGPGTRLLVL.

This clone showed up just a few times. J is TRBJ1-6 and V is TRBV27; D call uncertain. Germline CDR1 MNHEY, CDR2 SMNVEV (reference sequence). V lost 5 bases to trimming and J lost 6 bases, with 17 bases between them. CDR3 length: 16 residues. The CDR3 nucleotides read TGTGCCAGCAGTCTCGACGGGTATTTGGTTAATTCACCCCTCCACTTT. Encoded protein: CASSLDGYLVNSPLHF.

This clone came up a few times. This sample includes further DNA sequences coding for the same CDR3. V gene TRBV5-1 combines with J gene TRBJ1-1; 8 nucleotides line up with TRBD1. Germline V gene data show CDR1 as SGHRS and CDR2 as YFSETQ. This CDR3 region has 15 residues. Trimming cost V 0 bases and J 2 bases; bases outside gene matches: 3. CDR3 DNA sequence: TGCGCCAGCAGCTTGGGAGGACAGGGAAACACTGAAGCTTTCTTT. It codes for CASSLGGQGNTEAFF.

The V and J genes are TRBV5-5 and TRBJ2-1; no reliable D call. Germline loops: CDR1 SGHKS, CDR2 YYEKEE (reference sequence). Trimming cost V 2 bases and J 1 base, with 10 bases left between them. The length of the CDR3 is 15 residues. CDR3 sequence reads: CASSFLRASYNEQFF. In DNA, the CDR3 is TGTGCCAGCAGCTTCCTACGGGCGTCCTACAATGAGCAGTTCTTC. The full variable domain, completed using reference TRBV5-5 and TRBJ2-1, is DAGVTQSPTHLIKTRGQQVTLRCSPISGHKSVSWYQQVLGQGPQFIFQYYEKEERGRGNFPDRFSARQFPNYSSELNVNALLLGDSALYLCASSFLRASYNEQFFGPGTRLTVL.

V gene TRBV5-8 combines with J gene TRBJ2-7; 7 nucleotides match TRBD1. The length of the CDR3 is 16 residues. With 0 bases clipped from V and 3 bases from J, the junction kept 9 bases outside the gene matches. Per germline, CDR1 SGHTS and CDR2 YDEGEE. The DNA for the CDR3 is TGTGCCAGCAGCTTGGCCGTGGTGGCAGGGGGCTACGAGCAGTACTTC. Translated: CASSLAVVAGGYEQYF.

The gene calls are TRBV6-1 and TRBJ1-2; maybe TRBD1 (6 bases). CDR3 size: 13 residues. Germline assignment: CDR1 MNHNS and CDR2 SASEGT. With 8 bases removed from V and 4 bases from J, the gap between germline ends came to 14 bases. CDR3 sequence (DNA): TGTGCCAGCGGAACACAGGGAAGCTATGGCTACACCTTC. Protein: CASGTQGSYGYTF.